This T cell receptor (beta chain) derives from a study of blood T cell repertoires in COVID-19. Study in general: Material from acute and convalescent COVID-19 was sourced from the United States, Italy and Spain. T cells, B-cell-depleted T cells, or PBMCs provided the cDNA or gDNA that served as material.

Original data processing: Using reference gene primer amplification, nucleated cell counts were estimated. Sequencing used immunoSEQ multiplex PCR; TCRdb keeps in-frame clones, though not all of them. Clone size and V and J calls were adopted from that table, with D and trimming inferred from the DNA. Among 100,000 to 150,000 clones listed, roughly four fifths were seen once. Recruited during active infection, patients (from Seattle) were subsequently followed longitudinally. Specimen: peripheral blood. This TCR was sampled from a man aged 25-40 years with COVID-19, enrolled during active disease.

DNA for the CDR3: TGTGCCAGTAGGGCAGTGGTGGGGACAGGTAACAATCAGCCCCAGCATTTT. Encoded protein: CASRAVVGTGNNQPQHF. The rearrangement links TRBV19 to TRBJ1-5; 8 positions match TRBD1. From germline, CDR1 is LNHDA and CDR2 SQIVND (reference sequence). V dropped 6 bases and J dropped 3; count of bases not matched to a gene: 13. There are 17 residues in the CDR3.